This T cell receptor (beta chain) was sequenced in a study of blood T cell repertoires in COVID-19. Per the original methods: Nucleated cell number was recorded as an estimate derived from reference gene primer amplification. Assay used: immunoSEQ multiplex PCR; TCRdb lists only in-frame clones, some missing. For V, J and clone size, that table is used; D and trimming come from the DNA. This table has approximately 210,000 clones, around 90% appearing once. Sequences were obtained from peripheral blood. This receptor was taken from a man under 40 with acute or convalescent COVID-19.

The CDR3 nucleotides read TGTGCCAGCAGCCACCTCCAAACGGACAGGGTGAACTATGGCTACACCTTC. Translating gives CASSHLQTDRVNYGYTF. This chain links TRBV3-1 (or the pseudogene TRBV3-2) with TRBJ1-2; 8 nucleotides align to TRBD1. The CDR3 is 17 amino acids. The V and J ends lost 3 bases and 2 bases, in that order; junction bases with no gene match: 11. Germline CDR1 is LGHDT and CDR2 is YNNKEL (reference sequence).